This T cell receptor (beta chain) appears in the sequencing data of a study of cytomegalovirus exposure and HLA in healthy donors. Study-wide points: With further analysis later on, most CMV-associated TCR beta chains appeared HLA-restricted.

The PCR made use of 60 Vbeta and 13 Jbeta primers. Clones were sequenced by immunoSEQ multiplex PCR, and TCRdb holds only the in-frame ones, with some missing. Of about 110,000 clones in the sample, about 79% were seen once. As to this clone: No antigen is known for it.

In germline, CDR1 is LGHNT, CDR2 FRNRAP. The CDR3 runs to 12 residues. V trimming: 3 bases; J trimming: 10 bases; junction bases outside the gene matches: 5. The sequenced material came from PBMCs. The chain combines TRBV12-5 with TRBJ2-5; 7 bases line up with TRBD1. This clonotype was obtained from a woman aged 18-29 years in good health and CMV-seropositive. CDR3 in DNA: TGTGCTAGTGGTTTAGGGGGCGCAGACCAGTACTTC. This translates into CASGLGGADQYF.